This TCR beta chain was sequenced during a study of T cells after yellow fever vaccination. The germline V gene encodes CDR1 DFQATT and CDR2 SNEGSKA (reference sequence). Trimming cost V 6 bases and J 0 bases, with 14 bases left between them. The CDR3 consists of 14 residues. TCRdb reprocessed the 5' RACE reads via MiXCR and lists one record per CDR3 protein. The table has about 69,000 distinct CDR3 sequences, 5% to 6.5% seen once. Ten or more counts support this clonotype. The sample consisted of CD4+ T cells sorted from PBMCs, taken around 14 days after the first yellow fever vaccination. This sequence was found in a young man who received the YFV17D yellow fever vaccine. The chain links TRBV20-1 to TRBJ2-5; D may correspond to TRBD1 or TRBD2 (6 bases each). CDR3 region: CSARRGTYQETQYF. The CDR3 DNA reads TGCAGTGCCAGGAGGGGGACATACCAAGAGACCCAGTACTTC.